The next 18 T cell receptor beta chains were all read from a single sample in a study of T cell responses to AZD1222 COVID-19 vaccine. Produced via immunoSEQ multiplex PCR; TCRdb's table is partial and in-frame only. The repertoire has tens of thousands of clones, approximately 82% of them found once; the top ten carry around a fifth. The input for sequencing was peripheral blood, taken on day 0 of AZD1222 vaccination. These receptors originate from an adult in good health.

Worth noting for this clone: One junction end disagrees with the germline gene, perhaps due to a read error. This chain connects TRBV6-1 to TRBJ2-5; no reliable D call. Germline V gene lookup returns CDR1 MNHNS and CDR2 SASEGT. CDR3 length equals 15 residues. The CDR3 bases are TGTGCCAGCAGTGAAGGCCCTGTCACTCAAGGGACCCAGTACTTC. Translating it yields CASSEGPVTQGTQYF.

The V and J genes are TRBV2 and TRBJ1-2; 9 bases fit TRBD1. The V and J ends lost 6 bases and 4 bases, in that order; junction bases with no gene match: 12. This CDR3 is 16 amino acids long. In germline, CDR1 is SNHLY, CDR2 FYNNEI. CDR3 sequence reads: CASSMGQGGGSYGYTF. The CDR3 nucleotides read TGTGCCAGCAGCATGGGACAGGGTGGGGGTTCCTATGGCTACACCTTC.

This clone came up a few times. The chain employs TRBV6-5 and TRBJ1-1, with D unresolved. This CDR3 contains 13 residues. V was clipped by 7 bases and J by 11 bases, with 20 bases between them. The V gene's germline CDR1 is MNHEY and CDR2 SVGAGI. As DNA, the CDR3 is TGTGCCAGCACAAACATCTCGCCGAACGTGGCTTTCTTT. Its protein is CASTNISPNVAFF.

The CDR3 region has the DNA TGTGCCATCCGACTGGGGGTTGGATCACCCCTCCACTTT. Its translation is CAIRLGVGSPLHF. The V gene is TRBV6-5, the J gene TRBJ1-6; D possibly corresponds to TRBD1 (5 bases). V dropped 10 bases and J dropped 10 bases, with 17 bases sitting between them. Germline values: CDR1 MNHEY, CDR2 SVGAGI. This CDR3 contains 13 residues.

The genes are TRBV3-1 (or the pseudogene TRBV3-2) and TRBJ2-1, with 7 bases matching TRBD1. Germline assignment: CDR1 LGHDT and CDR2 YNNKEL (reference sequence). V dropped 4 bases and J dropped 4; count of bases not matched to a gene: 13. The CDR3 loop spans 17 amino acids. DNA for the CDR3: TGTGCCAGCAGCCGACTGACAGGGATGGGGTCATACAATGAGCAGTTCTTC. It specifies CASSRLTGMGSYNEQFF.

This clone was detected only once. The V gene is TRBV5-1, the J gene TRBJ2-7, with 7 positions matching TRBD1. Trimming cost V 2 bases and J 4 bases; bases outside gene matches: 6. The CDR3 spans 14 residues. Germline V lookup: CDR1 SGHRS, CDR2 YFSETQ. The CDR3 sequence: CASSFSRGHYEQYF. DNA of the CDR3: TGCGCCAGCAGCTTTAGTAGGGGGCATTACGAGCAGTACTTC.

In DNA form, the CDR3 reads TGTGCCAGCAGCCAAGTTGCGGGGAGCACAGATACGCAGTATTTT. Its protein product is CASSQVAGSTDTQYF. This chain links TRBV3-1 (or the pseudogene TRBV3-2) with TRBJ2-3; D is perhaps TRBD2 (6 bases). The CDR3 is made up of 15 amino acids. V lost 1 base, J lost 0 bases, and 8 bases lay in between. CDR1 LGHDT and CDR2 YNNKEL come from the germline V gene (reference sequence).

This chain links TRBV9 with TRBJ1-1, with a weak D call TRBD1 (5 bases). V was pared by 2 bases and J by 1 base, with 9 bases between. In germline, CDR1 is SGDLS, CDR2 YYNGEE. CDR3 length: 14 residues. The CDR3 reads CASSVGHQNTEAFF. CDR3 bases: TGTGCCAGCAGCGTCGGACACCAGAACACTGAAGCTTTCTTT.

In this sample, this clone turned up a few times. Here the CDR3 DNA reads TGTGCCAGCTCATCAAGACTAGCGGGAGGCACCGGGGAGCTGTTTTTT. Its protein is CASSSRLAGGTGELFF. The rearrangement joins TRBV18 to TRBJ2-2, with 13 bases lining up with TRBD2. The CDR3 extends over 16 amino acids. J was trimmed by 4 bases and V by 5 bases; bases with no gene match: 4. Germline V lookup: CDR1 KGHSH, CDR2 LQKENI.

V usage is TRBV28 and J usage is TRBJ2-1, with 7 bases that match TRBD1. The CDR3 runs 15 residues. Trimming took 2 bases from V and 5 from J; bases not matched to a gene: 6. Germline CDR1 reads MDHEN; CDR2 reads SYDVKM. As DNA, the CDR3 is TGTGCCAGCAGTTTAGAGACAGGGCTCCACAATGAGCAGTTCTTC. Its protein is CASSLETGLHNEQFF.

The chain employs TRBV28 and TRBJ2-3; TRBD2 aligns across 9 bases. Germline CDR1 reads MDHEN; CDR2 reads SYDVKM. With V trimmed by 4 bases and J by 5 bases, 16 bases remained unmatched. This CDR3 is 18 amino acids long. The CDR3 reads CASSSTGLAGRWEDTQYF. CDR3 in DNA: TGTGCCAGCAGTTCAACGGGGCTAGCGGGAAGGTGGGAAGATACGCAGTATTTT. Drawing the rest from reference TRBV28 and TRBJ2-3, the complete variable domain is DVKVTQSSRYLVKRTGEKVFLECVQDMDHENMFWYRQDPGLGLRLIYFSYDVKMKEKGDIPEGYSVSREKKERFSLILESASTNQTSMYLCASSSTGLAGRWEDTQYFGPGTRLTVL.

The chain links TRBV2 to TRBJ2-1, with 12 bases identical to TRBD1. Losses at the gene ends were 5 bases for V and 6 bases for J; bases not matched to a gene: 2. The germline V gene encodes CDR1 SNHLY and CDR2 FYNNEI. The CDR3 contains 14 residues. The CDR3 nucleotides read TGTGCCAGCAGTTGGGACAGGGGGCGCAATGAGCAGTTCTTC. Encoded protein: CASSWDRGRNEQFF.

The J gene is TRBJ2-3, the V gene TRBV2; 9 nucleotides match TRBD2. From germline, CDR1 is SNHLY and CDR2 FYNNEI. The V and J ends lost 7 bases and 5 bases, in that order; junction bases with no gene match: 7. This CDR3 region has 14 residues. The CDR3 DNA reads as TGTGCCAGCAAAAGTAGCGGGAGTATAGATACGCAGTATTTT. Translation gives CASKSSGSIDTQYF.

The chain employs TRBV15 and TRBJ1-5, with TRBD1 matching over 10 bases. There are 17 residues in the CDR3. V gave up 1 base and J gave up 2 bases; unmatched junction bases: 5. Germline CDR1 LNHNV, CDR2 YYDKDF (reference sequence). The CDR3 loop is CATSRGTGGHGNQPQHF. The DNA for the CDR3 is TGTGCCACCAGCAGAGGGACAGGGGGACATGGCAATCAGCCCCAGCATTTT.

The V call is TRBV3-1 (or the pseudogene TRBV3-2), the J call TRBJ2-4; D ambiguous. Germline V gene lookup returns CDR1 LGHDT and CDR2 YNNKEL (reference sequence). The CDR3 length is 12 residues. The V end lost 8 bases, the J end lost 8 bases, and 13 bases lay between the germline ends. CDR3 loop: CASGPPFDIQYF. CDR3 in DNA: TGTGCCAGCGGACCTCCTTTTGACATTCAGTACTTC.

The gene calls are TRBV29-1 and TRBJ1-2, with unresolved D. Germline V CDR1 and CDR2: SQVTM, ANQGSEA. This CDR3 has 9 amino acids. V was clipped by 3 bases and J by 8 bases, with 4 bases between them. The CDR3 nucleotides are TGCAGCGTTGACGGCGGCTACACCTTC. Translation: CSVDGGYTF.

The CDR3 is CASSKAAGWRDEQYF. Written as DNA, the CDR3 is TGTGCCAGCAGCAAAGCGGCGGGGTGGCGAGACGAGCAGTACTTC. The chain employs TRBV21-1 and TRBJ2-7; the D segment call TRBD2 is taken from the table without a DNA check. TRBV21-1 represents a pseudogene. The CDR3 covers 15 residues.

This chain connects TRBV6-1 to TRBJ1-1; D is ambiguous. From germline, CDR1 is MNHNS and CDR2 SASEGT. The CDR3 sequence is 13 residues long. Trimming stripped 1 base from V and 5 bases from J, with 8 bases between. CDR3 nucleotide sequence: TGTGCCAGCAGTGAAGTCCGACGAACTGAAGCTTTCTTT. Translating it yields CASSEVRRTEAFF.